The 11 T cell receptor beta chains listed next were all sequenced from one sample in a study of blood T cell repertoires in COVID-19. Clones were read by immunoSEQ multiplex PCR, and TCRdb kept only the in-frame ones, dropping some. Altogether about 380,000 clones are present, more than 70% being singletons, with the ten largest covering 1.2%. The specimen sequenced was PBMCs or T cells enriched from blood (not recorded which). The receptors here all came from a woman aged 18 to 35 who had recovered from COVID-19.

The chain is built from TRBV7-6 and TRBJ2-7; 7 nucleotides match TRBD2. CDR3 length: 16 residues. The V segment lost 7 bases and the J segment 0 bases; nucleotides outside the gene matches: 12. The germline V gene has CDR1 SGHVS and CDR2 FNYEAQ. The CDR3 DNA is TGTGCCAGCACCCAGGGAGGGGCGGCTAGCTCCTACGAGCAGTACTTC. This codes for CASTQGGAASSYEQYF.

The rearrangement joins TRBV7-9 to TRBJ1-1; no clear D. The V gene's germline CDR1 is SEHNR and CDR2 FQNEAQ (reference sequence). The CDR3 runs 15 residues. V shed 0 bases and J shed 4 bases, with 12 bases lying between them. This CDR3 reads CASSLAHKQPTEAFF. The DNA of the CDR3 is TGTGCCAGCAGCTTAGCCCACAAACAACCCACTGAAGCTTTCTTT. The whole variable domain, remainder taken from reference TRBV7-9 and TRBJ1-1, is DTGVSQNPRHKITKRGQNVTFRCDPISEHNRLYWYRQTLGQGPEFLTYFQNEAQLEKSRLLSDRFSAERPKGSFSTLEIQRTEQGDSAMYLCASSLAHKQPTEAFFGQGTRLTVV.

The J gene is TRBJ1-4, the V gene TRBV25-1; possible D gene TRBD1, 6 bases. Trimming took off 5 bases at V and 2 bases at J, with 12 bases between the two ends. The germline CDR1 and CDR2 sequences are MGHDK and SYGVNS. This CDR3 is 15 amino acids long. The CDR3 sequence is CASSSGGATNEKLFF. DNA of the CDR3: TGTGCCAGCAGTTCTGGGGGCGCGACTAATGAAAAACTGTTTTTT.

The chain has TRBV5-1 and TRBJ2-3, with 10 bases fitting TRBD2. V lost 5 bases, J lost 0 bases, and 12 bases stayed unmatched. This CDR3 is built from 18 residues. Germline V gene data show CDR1 as SGHRS and CDR2 as YFSETQ. In DNA form, the CDR3 reads TGCGCCAGCAGGGGGTTACTAGCGGGGATTTCTAGCACAGATACGCAGTATTTT. It translates to CASRGLLAGISSTDTQYF. The whole variable domain, remainder taken from reference TRBV5-1 and TRBJ2-3, is KAGVTQTPRYLIKTRGQQVTLSCSPISGHRSVSWYQQTPGQGLQFLFEYFSETQRNKGNFPGRFSGRQFSNSRSEMNVSTLELGDSALYLCASRGLLAGISSTDTQYFGPGTRLTVL.

This chain joins TRBV7-9 and TRBJ2-1; 7 bases are shared with TRBD1. Germline V gives CDR1 SEHNR, CDR2 FQNEAQ (reference sequence). J lost 5 bases, V lost 0 bases, and 13 bases had no gene match. The CDR3 is 18 residues long. The chain's CDR3 is CASSLAPGQPLWDNEQFF. For the CDR3, the DNA is TGTGCCAGCAGCTTAGCGCCGGGACAGCCACTTTGGGACAATGAGCAGTTCTTC.

Only one count was recorded for this clone. J is TRBJ1-1 and V is TRBV5-1, with unresolved D. This CDR3 has 13 residues. Trimming took off 5 bases at V and 6 bases at J, with 14 bases between the two ends. Germline V gene lookup returns CDR1 SGHRS and CDR2 YFSETQ. The CDR3 region is CASRPPGAAEAFF. Written as DNA, the CDR3 is TGCGCCAGCAGGCCTCCGGGTGCGGCTGAAGCTTTCTTT.

The rearrangement joins TRBV28 to TRBJ1-3; TRBD1 might be the D (5 bases). The germline gives CDR1 MDHEN, CDR2 SYDVKM. CDR3 length: 15 residues. V was trimmed by 7 bases and J by 2 bases, leaving 15 bases between them. DNA for the CDR3: TGTGCCAGCATCCCTAGAAGGACACCTGGAAACACCATATATTTT. Protein sequence: CASIPRRTPGNTIYF.

J is TRBJ1-2 and V is TRBV5-4, with 11 bases lining up with TRBD1. The V gene end was trimmed by 4 bases and the J gene end by 2 bases; junction bases not matched to a gene: 10. Germline CDR1 SGHNT, CDR2 YYREEE (reference sequence). This CDR3 comprises 17 residues. CDR3 DNA: TGTGCCAGCAGCCCGGACAGGGGGCGCTTGAGGAACTATGGCTACACCTTC. Its protein product is CASSPDRGRLRNYGYTF. The variable domain in full, completed from reference TRBV5-4 and TRBJ1-2, reads ETGVTQSPTHLIKTRGQQVTLRCSSQSGHNTVSWYQQALGQGPQFIFQYYREEENGRGNFPPRFSGLQFPNYSSELNVNALELDDSALYLCASSPDRGRLRNYGYTFGSGTRLTVV.

The chain carries TRBV4-2 and TRBJ1-4; D is unclear. Per the germline V gene, CDR1 is LGHNA and CDR2 is YNFKEQ. V lost 0 bases and J 0 bases, leaving 11 bases between the germline ends. This CDR3 has 17 residues. The CDR3 coding sequence is TGTGCCAGCAGCCAAGACCCCGGGTGGGCAACTAATGAAAAACTGTTTTTT. Its translation is CASSQDPGWATNEKLFF.

The rearrangement uses TRBV15 and TRBJ1-3; D uncertain. The CDR3 runs to 13 residues. Germline lookup yields CDR1 LNHNV and CDR2 YYDKDF (reference sequence). Trimming removed 3 bases from V and 2 bases from J, with 5 bases in between. The CDR3: CATSRGAGNTIYF. The CDR3 DNA follows: TGTGCCACCAGCAGGGGAGCTGGAAACACCATATATTTT.

The rearrangement links TRBV5-1 to TRBJ1-2, with 9 bases matching TRBD1. Looked up from germline, CDR1 is SGHRS and CDR2 is YFSETQ. V gave up 4 bases and J gave up 8 bases; unmatched junction bases: 6. This CDR3 is built from 13 residues. CDR3 protein: CASSAGQGPGYTF. The CDR3 bases are TGCGCCAGCAGCGCGGGACAGGGCCCGGGCTACACCTTC.